This T cell receptor (beta chain) was sequenced during a study of neurological immune-mediated disorders. TCRdb reprocessed the 5' RACE reads via MiXCR and lists one record per CDR3 protein. The sample shows over 55,000 distinct CDR3 sequences, about 10% of them seen only once. Described time point: longitudinal time-point 1 (baseline). This clonotype came up many times. The CDR3 extends over 13 amino acids. V was pared by 2 bases and J by 5 bases, with 10 bases between. Germline CDR1 and CDR2: MDHEN and SYDVKM. This clonotype originated in a male donor with HTLV-1-associated myelopathy (HAM/TSP). Specimen: PBMCs. The rearrangement links TRBV28 to TRBJ2-7, with D possibly TRBD1 on 6 matching bases. As DNA, the CDR3 is TGTGCCAGCAGTTTAGTACAGGGCAACGAGCAGTACTTC. Its protein product is CASSLVQGNEQYF.